The clone carrying this T cell receptor (beta chain) was observed at least ten times. The data were taken from a study of Graves' ophthalmopathy and Graves' hyperthyroidism. CDR1 is DFQATT, CDR2 SNEGSKA, per germline (reference sequence). The CDR3 extends over 14 amino acids. The V gene lost 1 base and the J gene lost 5 bases, with 15 bases spanning the gap. Scientists amplified the TCR beta CDR3 regions from RNA transcripts. In the first round, RT-PCR was carried out with HTBI primers, and a multiplex PCR formed the second round. TCRdb re-called the multiplex PCR reads with MiXCR, one entry per CDR3 protein. The data hold about 420,000 distinct CDR3 sequences, with under 25% observed a single time.

This chain uses TRBV20-1 with TRBJ2-7; weak D call: TRBD1 (5 bases). The specimen was peripheral blood. The receptor's source is a woman younger than 30 with stable Graves' hyperthyroidism. DNA of the CDR3: TGCAGTGCTAGAGGCCTCGTTGGACAAGACGAGCAGTACTTC. Translating gives CSARGLVGQDEQYF.